The subject of this entry is one T cell receptor (beta chain). This specimen comes from a study of blood T cell repertoires in COVID-19. The CDR3 is 14 amino acids. The V gene's germline CDR1 is MNHEY and CDR2 SVGEGT. V was shortened by 2 bases and J by 7 bases, with 12 bases between the two germline ends. Original data processing: Amplified reference gene primers provided the basis for estimating nucleated cell counts. Only in-frame clones appear in the TCRdb table, and some are missing; sequencing was by immunoSEQ multiplex PCR. V, J and clone size were drawn from that table, and D and trimming were deduced from the DNA. In the table there are about 150,000 clones, 83% of which are singletons. Patients at the Seattle site were enrolled during active infection and followed longitudinally.

The clonotype originates from an older woman with COVID-19, enrolled during active disease. This chain links TRBV6-2 or TRBV6-3 with TRBJ1-5; D gene unclear. The sample taken for sequencing was peripheral blood. CDR3 in DNA: TGTGCCAGCAGTTACGGTCGGGGTGAGCAGCCCCAGCATTTT. Protein product: CASSYGRGEQPQHF.